The source of this TCR beta chain is a study of cytomegalovirus exposure and HLA in healthy donors. Primers: 60 Vbeta forward and 13 Jbeta reverse. Libraries were prepared by immunoSEQ multiplex PCR; TCRdb keeps only in-frame clonotypes and omits some of them. This sample has 150,000 to 200,000 clones, with over 80% found just once. This TCR derives from a girl under 18 in good health and CMV-seropositive. Specimen: PBMCs.

The CDR3: CARSPGQTYNEQFF. As DNA, the CDR3 is TGTGCCCGGTCCCCGGGACAGACCTACAATGAGCAGTTCTTC. The rearrangement joins TRBV30 to TRBJ2-1; 7 bases fit TRBD1. With V trimmed by 8 bases and J by 2 bases, 9 bases remained unmatched. The V gene's germline CDR1 is GTSNPN and CDR2 SVGIG (reference sequence). CDR3 size: 14 residues.